The clone carrying this T cell receptor (beta chain) has only a few counts. Its target is not known. The data stem from a study of siplizumab effects on memory and regulatory T cells. Trimming cost V 5 bases and J 8 bases; bases outside gene matches: 7. CDR3 length: 13 residues. Germline V lookup: CDR1 SGHTA, CDR2 FQGTGA. Only in-frame clones appear in the TCRdb table, and some are missing; sequencing was by immunoSEQ multiplex PCR. Among approximately 97,000 clones listed, approximately 90% were seen once. Whole-study results and caveats: Naive T cells appeared more diverse than memory cells and seemed to be major alloresponse contributors.

The chain links TRBV7-3 to TRBJ1-2; TRBD1 matches at 8 bases. The sequence was collected from a human donor in good health. Sequences were obtained from CD4+ T cells sorted from blood. CDR3 sequence (DNA): TGTGCCAGCAGCCTCGACAGGGGTAACGGCTACACCTTC. It is translated as CASSLDRGNGYTF.